One and the same sample provided the 14 T cell receptor beta chains below, sequenced in a study of early T cells in non-severe SARS-CoV-2 infection. TCRdb independently ran MiXCR on the 5' RACE reads; one entry per CDR3 protein. The table lists roughly 55,000 distinct CDR3 sequences, approximately 15% of them singletons. The starting material was whole blood, obtained at baseline. These receptors came from an adult who was a healthcare worker with PCR-confirmed SARS-CoV-2 infection or an uninfected control (not recorded which).

This clonotype has just a few counts. This chain connects TRBV24-1 to TRBJ2-1; 11 positions agree with TRBD2. V shed 2 bases, J shed 9 bases, and the junction held 11 bases outside the gene matches. CDR1 is KGHDR, CDR2 SFDVKD, per germline. This CDR3 is built from 17 residues. The DNA of the CDR3 is TGTGCCACCAGTGATTCGCTTCAGCTAGCGGGGGGTCGTGAGCAGTTCTTC. It yields the protein CATSDSLQLAGGREQFF.

This chain links TRBV11-2 with TRBJ2-3; unclear D gene. The CDR3 runs to 16 residues. Germline values: CDR1 SGHAT, CDR2 FQNNGV. Trimming took 2 bases from V and 0 from J, leaving 12 bases between them. The CDR3 is CASSLSPSPSTDTQYF. CDR3 nucleotides: TGTGCCAGCAGCTTATCTCCATCTCCTAGCACAGATACGCAGTATTTT.

This clonotype was observed a handful of times. The chain has TRBV20-1 and TRBJ2-2; D remains unclear. Germline CDR1 reads DFQATT; CDR2 reads SNEGSKA (reference sequence). V lost 3 bases to trimming and J lost 0 bases, with 8 bases between them. The CDR3 totals 14 residues. CDR3 DNA sequence: TGCAGTGCTAGGTTCGGCGCGAACACCGGGGAGCTGTTTTTT. Residues: CSARFGANTGELFF.

The V and J genes are TRBV3-1 and TRBJ2-1; 7 nucleotides align to TRBD2. Germline trimming cut 4 bases from V and 5 bases from J; bases unmatched to any gene: 17. This CDR3 is 18 amino acids long. Germline lookup yields CDR1 LGHDT and CDR2 YNNKEL (reference sequence). The CDR3 nucleotides are TGTGCCAGCAGCCCCCTCAACCCCTCAGGAGGGACTAACAATGAGCAGTTCTTC. It yields the protein CASSPLNPSGGTNNEQFF.

This clonotype was detected only a few times. The chain employs TRBV6-6 and TRBJ1-1; D perhaps matches TRBD1 (5 bases). The CDR3 length is 15 residues. With 2 bases removed from V and 1 base from J, the gap between germline ends came to 11 bases. Germline CDR1 MNHNY, CDR2 SVGAGI (reference sequence). For the CDR3, the DNA is TGTGCCAGCAGTTACGAGGCAGGGCGGAACACTGAAGCTTTCTTT. Translation gives CASSYEAGRNTEAFF.

This clonotype was counted ten times or more. This chain joins TRBV18 and TRBJ2-5; D not resolved. The V end was cut by 0 bases, the J end by 1 base, with 6 bases between. The CDR3 consists of 14 residues. The V gene's germline CDR1 is KGHSH and CDR2 LQKENI. The CDR3 nucleotides are TGTGCCAGCTCACCACCCCACCGCCAAGAGACCCAGTACTTC. Amino acids: CASSPPHRQETQYF.

This clonotype occurred a few times. V usage is TRBV11-2 and J usage is TRBJ2-5; D call uncertain. The V gene's germline CDR1 is SGHAT and CDR2 FQNNGV. V lost 5 bases, J lost 3 bases, and 16 bases lay in between. There are 15 residues in the CDR3. Here the CDR3 DNA reads TGTGCCAGCAGCCCCCCCAACGAGATGGAAGAGACCCAGTACTTC. It codes for CASSPPNEMEETQYF. Combining the CDR3 with reference TRBV11-2 and TRBJ2-5 gives the whole variable domain EAGVAQSPRYKIIEKRQSVAFWCNPISGHATLYWYQQILGQGPKLLIQFQNNGVVDDSQLPKDRFSAERLKGVDSTLKIQPAKLEDSAVYLCASSPPNEMEETQYFGPGTRLLVL.

The sample holds a few counts of this clonotype. The J gene is TRBJ1-1, the V gene TRBV12-3 or TRBV12-4; D perhaps matches TRBD1 (5 bases). CDR3 length: 15 amino acids. Trimming removed 5 bases from V and 0 bases from J, with 13 bases in between. The CDR3 spells CASSAGAGMNTEAFF. The CDR3 DNA follows: TGTGCCAGCAGTGCCGGGGCCGGGATGAACACTGAAGCTTTCTTT.

V usage is TRBV5-1 and J usage is TRBJ2-3; tentatively, D is TRBD2 (6 bases). V gave up 1 base and J gave up 3 bases, with 15 bases separating them. Germline CDR1 reads SGHRS; CDR2 reads YFSETQ. This CDR3 has 16 residues. CDR3 sequence reads: CASSLWAHGGTDTQYF. The CDR3 DNA reads as TGCGCCAGCAGCTTGTGGGCCCATGGGGGGACAGATACGCAGTATTTT.

This clonotype has only a few counts. The chain combines TRBV4-1 with TRBJ2-3; the D is unclear. V was pared by 5 bases and J by 5 bases, with 20 bases between. CDR1 MGHRA and CDR2 YSYEKL come from the germline V gene. The CDR3 contains 16 residues. DNA for the CDR3: TGCGCCAGCAGCAACAACCCGCGGTTCGCCGGAGATACGCAGTATTTT. This encodes CASSNNPRFAGDTQYF.

The chain has TRBV7-9 and TRBJ2-3; D is possibly TRBD1 (5 bases). Trimming took off 3 bases at V and 3 bases at J, with 16 bases between the two ends. CDR3 length: 16 amino acids. Germline values: CDR1 SEHNR, CDR2 FQNEAQ (reference sequence). The CDR3 bases are TGTGCCAGCAGCTTTCCTTTCGGCAGGGAAACAGATACGCAGTATTTT. Its protein is CASSFPFGRETDTQYF. The variable domain in full, completed from reference TRBV7-9 and TRBJ2-3, reads DTGVSQNPRHKITKRGQNVTFRCDPISEHNRLYWYRQTLGQGPEFLTYFQNEAQLEKSRLLSDRFSAERPKGSFSTLEIQRTEQGDSAMYLCASSFPFGRETDTQYFGPGTRLTVL.

This chain joins TRBV6-5 and TRBJ2-1, with TRBD2 identical over 12 bases. This CDR3 is built from 15 residues. Germline V gene lookup returns CDR1 MNHEY and CDR2 SVGAGI. V gave up 6 bases and J gave up 5 bases; unmatched junction bases: 5. In nucleotides, the CDR3 is TGTGCCAGCAGCGTCACTAGCGGGGGGCACAATGAGCAGTTCTTC. This codes for CASSVTSGGHNEQFF.

This clonotype came up a few times. The chain couples TRBV19 to TRBJ2-1; 8 nucleotides agree with TRBD2. V lost 1 base to trimming and J lost 7 bases; unmatched junction nucleotides: 6. The CDR3 is 15 amino acids. The germline V gene encodes CDR1 LNHDA and CDR2 SQIVND (reference sequence). As DNA, the CDR3 is TGTGCCAGTAGTATAGCAGCGGGGGTTAAGAATGAGCAGTTCTTC. This translates into CASSIAAGVKNEQFF.

The genes are TRBV9 and TRBJ1-5, with a possible D match to TRBD1 (5 bases). The CDR3 is 13 residues long. Germline V gene sequence: CDR1 SGDLS, CDR2 YYNGEE. Trimming removed 6 bases from V and 7 bases from J, with 14 bases in between. The CDR3 spells CASTSGMGQPQHF. The CDR3 DNA reads as TGTGCCAGCACGTCAGGGATGGGACAGCCCCAGCATTTT.